Given below is one TCR beta chain in context. As a fraction of the sample, this clone is medium-sized (0.01 to 0.1%). Its antigen specificity is not known. The record has no base qualities; no much larger clone is one base away. What this sample's time point label stands for: pretreatment tumor sample. A total of some 30 patients with locally advanced or metastatic urothelial carcinoma, treated at Memorial Sloan Kettering on a trial protocol, made up the cohort. Every piece of tumor tissue used for sequencing was obtained prior to atezolizumab dosing. The Qiagen DNeasy Blood extraction kit was used to purify genomic DNA from total PBMCs and tumor samples. The sample belongs to a study of PD-L1 blockade in urothelial cancer (dated by TCRdb to about 2017). Study-wide context: Therapy was started at some point between 2013 and 2015 for all patients, and atezolizumab 1,200 mg was administered intravenously every 3 weeks. About nine tenths of the roughly 29 patients were males with bladder-origin urothelial cancer, and about 60% of the 29 reported a prior smoking history. An ECOG performance status of 0 or 1 was recorded for the patients, and 0 to 3 prior chemotherapy regimens had been received by the patients. From tumor samples, the median yield was roughly 1,400 T cells and some 1,000 unique TCRs, with median clonality of roughly 0.095 and T cell proportion of 0.097 to 0.1. An exploratory multi-omic analysis was conducted of the somatic, immune and clinical correlates of response to PD-L1 blockade with atezolizumab in urothelial cancer. Pretreatment tumor samples and matched peripheral blood, collected serially before and after atezolizumab treatment, underwent TCR sequencing. Durable clinical benefit meant progression-free survival longer than 6 months, and TCR features were also tested against progression-free and overall survival. In the same patients, whole exome sequencing and RNA sequencing of pretreatment tumors were performed in addition to TCR sequencing. Fewer than ten patients reached durable clinical benefit, while 20 to 25 patients did not. Pretreatment blood TCR-seq was available for about 28 patients, at least one posttreatment blood collection was obtained for around 24 patients, and tumor TCR-seq was available for around 24 patients. Five patients were excluded from tumor TCR analyses because tumors from two patients failed quality control and tumor was unavailable for three patients. The investigation overall reported the following: A higher proportion of tumor-infiltrating T lymphocytes was found in patients with durable benefit (n of about 24, Mann-Whitney p = 0.047). Because the sample size was small (n ≈ 28) and many of the analyses were exploratory, the results are meant to be hypothesis-generating. The tumor samples were FFPE, were not collected immediately before treatment, and were limited to one sample per patient, so heterogeneity may have been missed. Patients with durable benefit showed greater expansion of tumor-associated TCR clones in peripheral blood 3 weeks after starting treatment (n ≈ 21, p = 0.022).

Taken from cysteine to phenylalanine, the CDR3 has 16 residues. Only CDR3 DNA is held: 48 bases, read in frame from base 1. The germline V gene provides CDR1 MNHGY and CDR2 SAAAGT. From V the trimming removes 5 bases and from J it removes 1 base, while the gene matches leave 10 bases of the junction unaccounted for. To estimate absolute template abundance from read counts, synthetic TCR analog templates were spiked into each PCR. For FFPE tumors, housekeeping genes were amplified and quantified to estimate usable DNA and compute T cell fraction. TCRbeta CDR3 regions were amplified from genomic DNA with bias-controlled V and J gene primers using the immunoSEQ assay. Sequencing of rearranged TCRbeta segments was done at approximately 20X coverage. The original methods were these. Sequencing errors were corrected by clustering, and CDR3s were annotated against IMGT so that V, D and J genes could be assigned. Only productive TCRbeta rearrangements were used in downstream analyses, excluding out-of-frame or stop-codon sequences. Clonality was computed as one minus Shannon entropy normalized by the log of the number of unique productive sequences. Fisher's exact test with Benjamini-Hochberg correction, using a cutoff of adjusted p below 0.01, was how clones that differed between time points or between blood and tumor were identified. The immuneACCESS repertoire file appears here via TCRdb, limited to in-frame rearrangements. These files lack a portion of the clones; in checked studies, under half of the deficit traces to unresolved V genes, and the cause of the others is not known. V and J calls and clone size are copied from that table; D and trimming were computed from the DNA. This sample gives 2,500 to 3,000 clones in total; around 31% of them show up just once. Clones ranked in the top ten supply approximately 5% of the sample.

Here the chain combines TRBV6-8 and TRBJ2-7; 8 bases in the middle match TRBD2. The sample was tumor tissue, taken before atezolizumab (anti-PD-L1) treatment. This receptor was taken from an older man with urothelial cancer. The DNA sequence follows: TGTGCCAGCAGTGCGGGGGCTGGGACTAGGTCCTACGAGCAGTACTTC. Translated, it gives CASSAGAGTRSYEQYF.